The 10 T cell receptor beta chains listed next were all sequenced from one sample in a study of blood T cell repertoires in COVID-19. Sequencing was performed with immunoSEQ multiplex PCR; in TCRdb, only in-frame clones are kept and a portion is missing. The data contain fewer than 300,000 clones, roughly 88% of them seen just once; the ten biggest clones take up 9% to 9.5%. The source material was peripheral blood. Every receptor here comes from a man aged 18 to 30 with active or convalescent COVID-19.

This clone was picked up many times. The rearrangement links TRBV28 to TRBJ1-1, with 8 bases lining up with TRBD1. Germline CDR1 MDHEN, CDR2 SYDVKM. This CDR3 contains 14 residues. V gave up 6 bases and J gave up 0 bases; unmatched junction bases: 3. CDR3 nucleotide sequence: TGTGCCAGCAGACCGGGACAGGTGAACACTGAAGCTTTCTTT. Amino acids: CASRPGQVNTEAFF.

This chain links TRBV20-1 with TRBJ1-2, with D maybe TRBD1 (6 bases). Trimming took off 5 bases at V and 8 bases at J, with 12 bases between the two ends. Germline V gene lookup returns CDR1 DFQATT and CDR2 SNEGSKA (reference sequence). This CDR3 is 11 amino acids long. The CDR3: CSAAGAGGYTF. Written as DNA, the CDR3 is TGCAGTGCTGCGGGGGCCGGGGGCTACACCTTC.

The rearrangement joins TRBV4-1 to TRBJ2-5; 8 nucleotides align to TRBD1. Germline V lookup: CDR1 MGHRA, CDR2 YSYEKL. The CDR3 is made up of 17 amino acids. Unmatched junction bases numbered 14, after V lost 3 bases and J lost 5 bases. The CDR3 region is CASSQNRGGQGRETQYF. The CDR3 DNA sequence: TGCGCCAGCAGCCAGAACAGAGGTGGACAGGGACGCGAGACCCAGTACTTC.

The CDR3 sequence: CASSWPRGEGTDTQYF. Written as DNA, the CDR3 is TGTGCCAGCAGCTGGCCGCGGGGGGAGGGCACAGATACGCAGTATTTT. V gene TRBV11-3 combines with J gene TRBJ2-3; the match to TRBD2 covers 8 bases. The V segment lost 4 bases and the J segment 1 base; nucleotides outside the gene matches: 7. Germline V gene lookup returns CDR1 SGHNT and CDR2 YENEEA. The CDR3 sequence is 16 residues long.

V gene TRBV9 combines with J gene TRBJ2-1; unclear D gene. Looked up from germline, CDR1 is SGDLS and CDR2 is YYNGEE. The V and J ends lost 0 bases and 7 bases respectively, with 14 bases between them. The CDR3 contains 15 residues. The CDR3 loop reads CASSVDIMKYNEQFF. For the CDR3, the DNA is TGTGCCAGCAGCGTAGACATCATGAAGTATAATGAGCAGTTCTTC.

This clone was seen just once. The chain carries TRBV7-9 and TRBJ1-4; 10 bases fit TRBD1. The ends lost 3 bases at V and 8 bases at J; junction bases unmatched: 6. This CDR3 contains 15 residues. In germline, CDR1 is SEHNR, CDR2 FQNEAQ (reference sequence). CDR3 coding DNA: TGTGCCAGCAGCTTGGGGGACAGGGGACTAGAAAAACTGTTTTTT. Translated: CASSLGDRGLEKLFF.

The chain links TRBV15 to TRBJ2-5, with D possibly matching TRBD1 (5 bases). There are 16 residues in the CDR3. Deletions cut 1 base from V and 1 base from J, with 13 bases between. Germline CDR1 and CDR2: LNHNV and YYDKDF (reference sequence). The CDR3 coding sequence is TGTGCCACCAGCAGAGGACAACTGACAGCCCAAGAGACCCAGTACTTC. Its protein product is CATSRGQLTAQETQYF.

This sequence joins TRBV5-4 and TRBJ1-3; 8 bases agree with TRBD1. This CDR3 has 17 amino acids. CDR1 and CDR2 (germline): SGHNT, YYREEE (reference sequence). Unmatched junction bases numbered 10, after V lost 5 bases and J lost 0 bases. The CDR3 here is CASSSLTGGASGNTIYF. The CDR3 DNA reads TGTGCCAGCAGTTCGCTTACAGGGGGAGCCTCTGGAAACACCATATATTTT.

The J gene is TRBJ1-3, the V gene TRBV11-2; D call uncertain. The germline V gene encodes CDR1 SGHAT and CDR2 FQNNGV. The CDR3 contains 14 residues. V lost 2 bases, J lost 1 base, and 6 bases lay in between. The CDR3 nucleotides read TGTGCCAGCAGCTTAAAATCATCTGGAAACACCATATATTTT. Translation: CASSLKSSGNTIYF.

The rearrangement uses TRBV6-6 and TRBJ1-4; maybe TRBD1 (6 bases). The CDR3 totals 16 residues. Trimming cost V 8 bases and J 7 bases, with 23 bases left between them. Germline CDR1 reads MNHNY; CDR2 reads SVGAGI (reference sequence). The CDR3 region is CASVPAKQGGIEKLFF. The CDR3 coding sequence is TGTGCCAGCGTACCGGCCAAACAGGGTGGGATTGAAAAACTGTTTTTT.